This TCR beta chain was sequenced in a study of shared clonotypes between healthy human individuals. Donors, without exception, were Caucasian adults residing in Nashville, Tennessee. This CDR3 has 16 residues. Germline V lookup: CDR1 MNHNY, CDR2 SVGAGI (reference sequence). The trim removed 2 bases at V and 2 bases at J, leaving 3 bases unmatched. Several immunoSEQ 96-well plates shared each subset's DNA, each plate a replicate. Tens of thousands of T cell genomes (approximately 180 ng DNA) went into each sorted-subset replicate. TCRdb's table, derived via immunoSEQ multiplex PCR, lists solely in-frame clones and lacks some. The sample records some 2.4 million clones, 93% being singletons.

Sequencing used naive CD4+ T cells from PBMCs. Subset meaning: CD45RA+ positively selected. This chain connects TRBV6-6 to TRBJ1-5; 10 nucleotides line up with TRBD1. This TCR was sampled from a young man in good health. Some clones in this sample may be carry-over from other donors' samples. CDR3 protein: CASSYRGTGGNQPQHF. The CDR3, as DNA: TGTGCCAGCAGTTACCGGGGGACAGGGGGCAATCAGCCCCAGCATTTT.